The sequence of this T cell receptor (beta chain) was determined in a study of blood T cell repertoires in COVID-19. The overall study: Material from acute and convalescent COVID-19 was sourced from the United States, Italy and Spain. Sources were T cells, B-cell-depleted T cells, or PBMCs; the material itself was cDNA or gDNA.

Authors' methods: Estimation of nucleated cell counts was performed using reference gene primer amplification. Only in-frame clones appear in the TCRdb table, and some are missing; sequencing was by immunoSEQ multiplex PCR. V, J and clone size derive from that table, while D and trimming were established from the DNA sequence. Of about 260,000 clones listed, around nine tenths are singletons. Germline V gives CDR1 SQVTM, CDR2 ANQGSEA. After removal of 4 bases from V and 3 bases from J, the junction contained 4 bases not matched to a gene. The CDR3 spans 13 residues. This TCR derives from a man aged 35 to 55 with active or convalescent COVID-19. Sequencing was carried out using peripheral blood. The chain combines TRBV29-1 with TRBJ2-3, with 7 bases that match TRBD2. This CDR3 reads CSVGAGDTDTQYF. CDR3 in DNA: TGCAGCGTTGGGGCGGGGGATACAGATACGCAGTATTTT.